The TCR beta chain under discussion was sequenced for a study of blood T cells in healthy people across ages. V lost 3 bases to trimming and J lost 5 bases, with 12 bases between them. Per germline, CDR1 SGHRS and CDR2 YFSETQ. CDR3 length: 14 amino acids. The second PCR ran about 6 to 11 cycles with a sample-barcoded 5' primer and J-beta primers. With 12 random nucleotides, a template-switch adaptor tagged each individual cDNA molecule. TCRdb re-called the 5' RACE reads with MiXCR, one entry per CDR3 protein. The sample holds over 1.5 million distinct CDR3 sequences, 49% seen once. The receptor comes from a woman aged 35 to 49 in good health. V gene TRBV5-1 combines with J gene TRBJ2-1, with a tentative D call TRBD2 (5 bases). Sample: blood. CDR3 sequence (DNA): TGCGCCAGCAGCTCTACGACTAAAAACAATGAGCAGTTCTTC. Its protein is CASSSTTKNNEQFF.